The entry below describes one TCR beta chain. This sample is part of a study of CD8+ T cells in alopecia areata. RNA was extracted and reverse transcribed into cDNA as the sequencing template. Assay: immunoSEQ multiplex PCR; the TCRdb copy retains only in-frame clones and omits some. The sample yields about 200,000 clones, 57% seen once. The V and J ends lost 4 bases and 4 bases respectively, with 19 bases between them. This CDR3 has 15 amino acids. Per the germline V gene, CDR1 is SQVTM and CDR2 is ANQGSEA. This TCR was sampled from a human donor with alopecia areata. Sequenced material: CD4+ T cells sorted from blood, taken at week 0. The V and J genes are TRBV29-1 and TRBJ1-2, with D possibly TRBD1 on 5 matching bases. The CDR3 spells CSVGGSATVSYGYTF. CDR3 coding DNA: TGCAGCGTTGGGGGGTCAGCCACTGTTTCCTATGGCTACACCTTC.